This T cell receptor beta chain was recovered during a study of identical twins. Trimming stripped 4 bases from V and 0 bases from J, with 16 bases between. The CDR3 is made up of 16 amino acids. The germline V gene has CDR1 SGHRS and CDR2 YFSETQ. The donors were all healthy and Caucasian. TCRdb ran MiXCR on the 5' RACE reads and lists one entry per CDR3 protein. The sample contains about 240,000 distinct CDR3 sequences, roughly 7.5% of which appear only once. The same data also contributed to another study, on yellow fever vaccine responses in identical twins.

Sequenced: CD8+ T cells sorted from blood. The V call is TRBV5-1, the J call TRBJ2-5, with D perhaps matching TRBD1 (6 bases). The source of this sequence is a woman in her late teens or twenties in good health. The CDR3 spells CASSLDPDRYQETQYF. The DNA for the CDR3 is TGCGCCAGCAGCCTGGACCCCGACAGGTACCAAGAGACCCAGTACTTC.